These 29 T cell receptor beta chains were all obtained from the same sample, sequenced in a study of cytomegalovirus exposure and HLA in healthy donors (dated by TCRdb to about 2017). The library was obtained by the immunoSEQ multiplex PCR assay. For the multiplex PCR, a mixture combining 60 forward primers for TCR Vbeta segments and 13 reverse primers for TCR Jbeta segments was used. The table was pulled from immuneACCESS by TCRdb, which kept in-frame rearrangements only. Such tables lose some clones; where checked, under half of the loss comes from unresolved V genes, and the rest has no known cause. The sample includes 85,000 to 100,000 clones, with about four fifths observed a single time. 4.5% to 7% of the sample is taken by the ten largest. The specimen was PBMCs. The receptors come from a young woman in good health and CMV-seropositive.

V and J are TRBV20-1 and TRBJ1-1; 7 nucleotides agree with TRBD1. After removal of 4 bases from V and 4 bases from J, the junction contained 0 bases not matched to a gene. Germline V CDR1 and CDR2: DFQATT, SNEGSKA (reference sequence). The CDR3 totals 11 residues. The CDR3 nucleotides are TGCAGTGCTACAGGGGGCACTGAAGCTTTCTTT. Translation gives CSATGGTEAFF.

V is TRBV6-1 and J is TRBJ1-5; 9 nucleotides match TRBD1. The germline V gene encodes CDR1 MNHNS and CDR2 SASEGT. CDR3 length: 16 amino acids. J gave up 3 bases and V 6 bases, and 9 bases lay outside the gene matches. CDR3 bases: TGTGCCAGCAGGGAATCCGGGACAGGGCTCAATCAGCCCCAGCATTTT. Its protein is CASRESGTGLNQPQHF.

The J gene is TRBJ1-5, the V gene TRBV2, with a possible D match to TRBD1 (6 bases). This CDR3 has 15 amino acids. The germline gives CDR1 SNHLY, CDR2 FYNNEI. With 6 bases removed from V and 0 bases from J, the gap between germline ends came to 12 bases. This chain's CDR3 is CASRDQGHSNQPQHF. CDR3 DNA sequence: TGTGCCAGCAGAGACCAGGGGCATAGCAATCAGCCCCAGCATTTT.

The chain uses TRBV5-4 and TRBJ1-1; no clear D gene. The V gene's germline CDR1 is SGHNT and CDR2 YYREEE (reference sequence). The CDR3 extends over 11 amino acids. The V and J ends lost 4 bases and 2 bases respectively, with 3 bases between them. CDR3: CASSQNTEAFF. Written as DNA, the CDR3 is TGTGCCAGCAGCCAAAACACTGAAGCTTTCTTT.

The CDR3 spells CASSEGLQDSSYEQYF. CDR3 nucleotides: TGTGCCAGCAGTGAAGGGTTGCAGGACAGCTCCTACGAGCAGTACTTC. This rearrangement joins TRBV2 to TRBJ2-7; D is possibly TRBD1 (6 bases). The CDR3 extends over 16 amino acids. CDR1 and CDR2 from the germline V gene are SNHLY and FYNNEI. Trimming took off 1 base at V and 0 bases at J, with 13 bases between the two ends.

V gene TRBV29-1 combines with J gene TRBJ2-5; TRBD2 matches at 7 bases. The CDR3 runs to 14 residues. V dropped 6 bases and J dropped 1; count of bases not matched to a gene: 8. Germline V gene data show CDR1 as SQVTM and CDR2 as ANQGSEA. The CDR3 region is CSVGPPSGQETQYF. CDR3 coding DNA: TGCAGCGTCGGACCTCCTAGCGGCCAAGAGACCCAGTACTTC.

This chain connects TRBV28 to TRBJ1-5; D unresolved. The germline CDR1 and CDR2 sequences are MDHEN and SYDVKM. V was pared by 3 bases and J by 2 bases, with 14 bases between. The CDR3 has 16 residues. The CDR3 nucleotides are TGTGCCAGCAGTTTTAAAGTTGGACTAGGCAATCAGCCCCAGCATTTT. Translating it yields CASSFKVGLGNQPQHF. The full variable domain, its missing parts supplied by reference TRBV28 and TRBJ1-5, is DVKVTQSSRYLVKRTGEKVFLECVQDMDHENMFWYRQDPGLGLRLIYFSYDVKMKEKGDIPEGYSVSREKKERFSLILESASTNQTSMYLCASSFKVGLGNQPQHFGDGTRLSIL.

This clone was detected a few times. The genes are TRBV10-3 and TRBJ2-3, with D perhaps matching TRBD1 (5 bases). CDR3 length equals 15 residues. Germline values: CDR1 ENHRY, CDR2 SYGVKD. Trimming cost V 0 bases and J 2 bases, with 9 bases left between them. DNA of the CDR3: TGTGCCATCAGTGAGTCTTTAGGGGACACAGATACGCAGTATTTT. Residues: CAISESLGDTDTQYF.

V is TRBV5-1 and J is TRBJ1-6; no definite D call. The CDR3 is 16 amino acids. CDR1 SGHRS and CDR2 YFSETQ come from the germline V gene. V lost 3 bases and J 10 bases, leaving 20 bases between the germline ends. Here the CDR3 DNA reads TGCGCCAGCAGCTCCGACTCCGGGAGATTGGGCTCACCCCTCCACTTT. Translated, it gives CASSSDSGRLGSPLHF.

The chain is built from TRBV28 and TRBJ2-2; 9 bases are shared with TRBD1. V was clipped by 5 bases and J by 5 bases; unmatched bases: 3. From germline, CDR1 is MDHEN and CDR2 SYDVKM. The CDR3 is 14 residues long. CDR3 region: CASSPGQGTGELFF. The CDR3 DNA is TGTGCCAGCAGTCCGGGACAGGGAACCGGGGAGCTGTTTTTT.

The rearrangement uses TRBV12-5 and TRBJ2-1; no definite D call. V was clipped by 2 bases and J by 6 bases, with 14 bases between them. The CDR3 extends over 15 amino acids. Germline V gene data show CDR1 as LGHNT and CDR2 as FRNRAP. CDR3 nucleotide sequence: TGTGCTAGTGGTTTGCGGGTGGATCTCAGCAATGAGCAGTTCTTC. It yields the protein CASGLRVDLSNEQFF. The whole variable domain, remainder taken from reference TRBV12-5 and TRBJ2-1, is DARVTQTPRHKVTEMGQEVTMRCQPILGHNTVFWYRQTMMQGLELLAYFRNRAPLDDSGMPKDRFSAEMPDATLATLKIQPSEPRDSAVYFCASGLRVDLSNEQFFGPGTRLTVL.

The chain has TRBV5-5 and TRBJ2-5; TRBD2 matches 8 bases. Germline CDR1 SGHKS, CDR2 YYEKEE (reference sequence). The CDR3 sequence is 15 residues long. V shed 1 base, J shed 4 bases, and the junction held 6 bases outside the gene matches. The CDR3 protein is CASSLPAGDVETQYF. The CDR3, as DNA: TGTGCCAGCAGCTTGCCAGCGGGAGACGTAGAGACCCAGTACTTC.

The V gene is TRBV6-1, the J gene TRBJ2-5; TRBD2 might be the D (5 bases). CDR1 MNHNS and CDR2 SASEGT come from the germline V gene. The CDR3 sequence is 15 residues long. Trimming removed 3 bases at V and 2 bases at J, with 13 bases between. The CDR3 loop is CASSDYGRGQETQYF. The CDR3 coding sequence is TGTGCCAGCAGTGACTATGGTCGGGGACAAGAGACCCAGTACTTC.

The chain recombines TRBV19 with TRBJ2-6; 11 nucleotides match TRBD1. The germline gives CDR1 LNHDA, CDR2 SQIVND (reference sequence). The length of the CDR3 is 17 residues. Germline trimming cut 5 bases from V and 2 bases from J; bases unmatched to any gene: 5. The CDR3: CASSVGQGGPGANVLTF. CDR3 coding DNA: TGTGCCAGTAGTGTGGGACAGGGGGGACCTGGGGCCAACGTCCTGACTTTC. Complete variable domain (other parts from reference TRBV19 and TRBJ2-6): DGGITQSPKYLFRKEGQNVTLSCEQNLNHDAMYWYRQDPGQGLRLIYYSQIVNDFQKGDIAEGYSVSREKKESFPLTVTSAQKNPTAFYLCASSVGQGGPGANVLTFGAGSRLTVL.

The chain joins TRBV6-5 to TRBJ2-1, with a weak D call TRBD1 (6 bases). From germline, CDR1 is MNHEY and CDR2 SVGAGI. The CDR3 spans 16 residues. V lost 0 bases to trimming and J lost 5 bases, with 14 bases between them. The CDR3 DNA is TGTGCCAGCAGTTACTCGGACAGTCTTCTCGACAATGAGCAGTTCTTC. This gives the protein CASSYSDSLLDNEQFF.

CDR3 sequence: CASSFMAENYGYTF. The CDR3 region has the DNA TGTGCCAGCAGTTTCATGGCGGAAAACTATGGCTACACCTTC. The rearrangement uses TRBV28 and TRBJ1-2; D gene ambiguous. The CDR3 runs 14 residues. Trimming pared 3 bases from V and 2 bases from J, leaving 10 bases between. Germline lookup yields CDR1 MDHEN and CDR2 SYDVKM.

This clone has just a few counts. The genes are TRBV19 and TRBJ1-2, with D unclear. Germline values: CDR1 LNHDA, CDR2 SQIVND (reference sequence). The CDR3 runs to 14 residues. Trimming removed 3 bases from V and 2 bases from J, with 10 bases in between. CDR3 nucleotide sequence: TGTGCCAGTAGTATTTCAGGCCCCAACTATGGCTACACCTTC. Protein product: CASSISGPNYGYTF. The full variable domain, its missing parts supplied by reference TRBV19 and TRBJ1-2, is DGGITQSPKYLFRKEGQNVTLSCEQNLNHDAMYWYRQDPGQGLRLIYYSQIVNDFQKGDIAEGYSVSREKKESFPLTVTSAQKNPTAFYLCASSISGPNYGYTFGSGTRLTVV.

The rearrangement uses TRBV6-1 and TRBJ1-1, with D possibly matching TRBD1 (6 bases). The CDR3 totals 14 residues. Germline lookup yields CDR1 MNHNS and CDR2 SASEGT. V shed 8 bases and J shed 1 base, with 14 bases lying between them. In DNA form, the CDR3 reads TGTGCCAGCGATTGGGGCAGGGGGAACACTGAAGCTTTCTTT. Protein: CASDWGRGNTEAFF.

This clone turned up a few times. The chain employs TRBV5-6 and TRBJ1-1; possibly TRBD1 for D (6 bases). Germline CDR1 SGHDT, CDR2 YYEEEE. The CDR3 runs 17 residues. V gave up 6 bases and J gave up 7 bases, with 28 bases separating them. The CDR3 sequence: CASIRGGGGRWPDEAFF. DNA for the CDR3: TGTGCCAGCATCAGGGGAGGGGGGGGCCGATGGCCAGATGAAGCTTTCTTT.

The chain has TRBV6-1 and TRBJ2-7, with D possibly being TRBD1 (5 bases). Looked up from germline, CDR1 is MNHNS and CDR2 is SASEGT. There are 14 residues in the CDR3. V lost 5 bases, J lost 4 bases, and 15 bases lay in between. This CDR3 reads CASSLGGATYEQYF. CDR3 in DNA: TGTGCCAGCAGTCTTGGTGGGGCAACTTACGAGCAGTACTTC.

The chain links TRBV30 to TRBJ1-4; unclear D gene. V lost 4 bases and J 2 bases, leaving 17 bases between the germline ends. The CDR3 sequence is 16 residues long. CDR1 is GTSNPN and CDR2 is SVGIG in the germline V gene (reference sequence). The CDR3 region has the DNA TGTGCCTGGAAGGGAGTTGGCTACAGCACTAATGAAAAACTGTTTTTT. It codes for CAWKGVGYSTNEKLFF.

V usage is TRBV5-4 and J usage is TRBJ2-1, with 8 nucleotides matching TRBD2. The germline gives CDR1 SGHNT, CDR2 YYREEE (reference sequence). Trimming at V came to 4 bases and at J to 6 bases, leaving 6 bases not matched to a gene. CDR3 size: 14 residues. The CDR3 loop reads CASSDGTRVNEQFF. CDR3 in DNA: TGTGCCAGCAGCGACGGGACTAGGGTCAATGAGCAGTTCTTC.

The gene calls are TRBV4-1 and TRBJ1-3; D unclear. V was trimmed by 2 bases and J by 0 bases, leaving 5 bases between them. This CDR3 is built from 14 residues. Germline-derived CDR1 and CDR2 are MGHRA and YSYEKL. CDR3 nucleotides: TGCGCCAGCAGCCAAACTTTCTCTGGAAACACCATATATTTT. As protein: CASSQTFSGNTIYF.

J is TRBJ2-2 and V is TRBV7-3, with 7 bases identical to TRBD2. Looked up from germline, CDR1 is SGHTA and CDR2 is FQGTGA. J gave up 7 bases and V 5 bases, and 1 base lay outside the gene matches. The CDR3 is made up of 12 amino acids. CDR3 sequence (DNA): TGTGCCAGCAGCCCGGGGGGCGGGGAGCTGTTTTTT. This gives the protein CASSPGGGELFF.

V gene TRBV6-5 combines with J gene TRBJ1-1; D perhaps matches TRBD1 (6 bases). Per the germline V gene, CDR1 is MNHEY and CDR2 is SVGAGI. The length of the CDR3 is 13 residues. V was cut by 6 bases and J by 7 bases, with 15 bases left in between. CDR3 DNA: TGTGCCAGCAGCTCCGCACTAGGGGGTGAAGCTTTCTTT. Protein: CASSSALGGEAFF.

The J gene is TRBJ1-1, the V gene TRBV6-1; no definite D call. Trimming shortened V by 0 bases and J by 8 bases, and 16 bases separated the two germline ends. Germline V gene lookup returns CDR1 MNHNS and CDR2 SASEGT. This CDR3 has 15 amino acids. CDR3 loop: CASSEASSEREEAFF. Here the CDR3 DNA reads TGTGCCAGCAGTGAAGCTTCGTCAGAACGGGAAGAAGCTTTCTTT.

The chain uses TRBV18 and TRBJ2-7; TRBD1 is a possible D gene (6 bases). V shed 0 bases and J shed 3 bases, with 18 bases lying between them. The CDR3 has 17 residues. CDR1 KGHSH and CDR2 LQKENI come from the germline V gene. The DNA for the CDR3 is TGTGCCAGCTCACCACCAACCGGGGACATAGGATACTACGAGCAGTACTTC. This codes for CASSPPTGDIGYYEQYF. The full variable domain, in which reference TRBV18 and TRBJ2-7 provide the parts outside the CDR3, is NAGVMQNPRHLVRRRGQEARLRCSPMKGHSHVYWYRQLPEEGLKFMVYLQKENIIDESGMPKERFSAEFPKEGPSILRIQQVVRGDSAAYFCASSPPTGDIGYYEQYFGPGTRLTVT.

The rearrangement uses TRBV5-1 and TRBJ1-2; 8 bases fit TRBD1. The V gene end was trimmed by 3 bases and the J gene end by 12 bases; junction bases not matched to a gene: 10. This CDR3 has 13 residues. Germline lookup yields CDR1 SGHRS and CDR2 YFSETQ. The CDR3 protein is CASSSPGQGGDTF. CDR3 sequence (DNA): TGCGCCAGCAGCTCCCCAGGACAGGGAGGGGACACCTTC.

The chain has TRBV5-1 and TRBJ2-3; 8 bases line up with TRBD1. The CDR3 loop spans 16 amino acids. Germline CDR1 is SGHRS and CDR2 is YFSETQ. V shed 0 bases and J 0 bases; nucleotides not matched to a gene: 3. The CDR3 here is CASSLGTGSSTDTQYF. The CDR3 DNA is TGCGCCAGCAGCTTGGGGACAGGGAGTAGCACAGATACGCAGTATTTT.